The T cell receptor beta chain under discussion was sequenced for a study of beta chain features in type 1 diabetes. This CDR3 is built from 16 residues. V lost 4 bases and J 3 bases, leaving 15 bases between the germline ends. CDR1 and CDR2 (germline): KGHSH, LQKENI. The study reverse transcribed the entire isolated RNA, so it sequenced expressed TCRB transcripts. TCRdb's copy holds only in-frame clones and misses some; the assay was immunoSEQ multiplex PCR. Of fewer than 550,000 clones listed, roughly 10% are singletons. The material sequenced was naive CD4+ T cells from blood. The TCR originated in a woman between 18 and 29 years old in good health. The chain employs TRBV18 and TRBJ2-2, with D unresolved. CDR3 sequence (DNA): TGTGCCAGCTCACTCGTCAGGATCCGGGACACCGGGGAGCTGTTTTTT. Encoded protein: CASSLVRIRDTGELFF.